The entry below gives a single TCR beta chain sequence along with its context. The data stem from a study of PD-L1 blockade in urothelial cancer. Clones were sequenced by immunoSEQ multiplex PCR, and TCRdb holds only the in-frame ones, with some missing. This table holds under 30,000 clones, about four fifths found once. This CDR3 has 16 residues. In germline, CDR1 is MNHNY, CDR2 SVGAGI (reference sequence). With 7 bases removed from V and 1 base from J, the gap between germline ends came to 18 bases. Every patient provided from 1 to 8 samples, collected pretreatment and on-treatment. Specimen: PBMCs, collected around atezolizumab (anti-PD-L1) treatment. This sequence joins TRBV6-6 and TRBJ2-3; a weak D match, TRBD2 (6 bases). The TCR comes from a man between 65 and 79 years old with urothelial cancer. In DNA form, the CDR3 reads TGTGCCAGCAAATTTCGGGACTTCTATCGCACAGATACGCAGTATTTT. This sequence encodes CASKFRDFYRTDTQYF.